A single sample is the source of the 17 T cell receptor beta chains below, sequenced in a study of blood T cell repertoires in COVID-19. Assay: immunoSEQ multiplex PCR; the TCRdb copy retains only in-frame clones and omits some. The sample holds about 440,000 clones; 87% are singletons and the top ten take approximately 2%. Sequenced input: PBMCs or T cells enriched from blood (not recorded which). The receptors stem from a woman aged 18 to 35 with acute COVID-19.

This clone was observed a few times. The V gene is TRBV3-1 (or the pseudogene TRBV3-2), the J gene TRBJ1-1; a weak D match, TRBD1 (6 bases). The germline V gene encodes CDR1 LGHDT and CDR2 YNNKEL (reference sequence). This CDR3 is 14 amino acids long. The V end lost 2 bases, the J end lost 3 bases, and 10 bases lay between the germline ends. In nucleotides, the CDR3 is TGTGCCAGCAGCCAATTAGGGGGGGACACTGAAGCTTTCTTT. Translated: CASSQLGGDTEAFF.

A note on this clone: Other DNA sequences from this sample encode an identical CDR3 as well. V and J are TRBV10-3 and TRBJ2-7; 10 nucleotides agree with TRBD1. Germline CDR1 is ENHRY and CDR2 is SYGVKD. V gave up 10 bases and J gave up 2 bases; unmatched junction bases: 8. The CDR3 covers 14 residues. The DNA of the CDR3 is TGTGCCACCTCGAACGGACAGGGGGCCTACGAGCAGTACTTC. Protein: CATSNGQGAYEQYF.

The rearrangement links TRBV7-7 to TRBJ2-5; D possibly corresponds to TRBD2 (5 bases). The CDR3 runs 12 residues. In germline, CDR1 is SSHAT, CDR2 FNYEAQ (reference sequence). Trimming removed 5 bases from V and 6 bases from J, with 10 bases in between. CDR3 region: CASSPPGKTQYF. The DNA of the CDR3 is TGTGCCAGCAGCCCGCCGGGGAAGACCCAGTACTTC.

The J gene is TRBJ1-1, the V gene TRBV2; D is perhaps TRBD1 (6 bases). The CDR3 contains 14 residues. Per germline, CDR1 SNHLY and CDR2 FYNNEI. Trimming took 0 bases from V and 5 from J, leaving 10 bases between them. CDR3 DNA sequence: TGTGCCAGCAGTGAAGCGCAAAGGGGGACTGAAGCTTTCTTT. This gives the protein CASSEAQRGTEAFF.

The chain combines TRBV6-2 or TRBV6-3 with TRBJ1-2; 9 bases line up with TRBD1. V shed 6 bases and J 1 base; nucleotides not matched to a gene: 9. This CDR3 is built from 16 residues. Per germline, CDR1 MNHEY and CDR2 SVGEGT. This chain's CDR3 is CASSSGQGAGNYGYTF. In DNA form, the CDR3 reads TGTGCCAGCAGCTCGGGACAGGGAGCGGGTAACTATGGCTACACCTTC.

In DNA form, the CDR3 reads TGTGCCAGCACTACCAACCTGGGACTAGCGGGAGAGATGTTCTTC. Protein: CASTTNLGLAGEMFF. The rearrangement uses TRBV2 and TRBJ2-1; 14 positions match TRBD2. CDR3 length: 15 amino acids. Trimming at V came to 7 bases and at J to 15 bases, leaving 14 bases not matched to a gene. The germline V gene encodes CDR1 SNHLY and CDR2 FYNNEI.

This chain connects TRBV6-2 or TRBV6-3 to TRBJ2-7; D call uncertain. The CDR3 consists of 14 residues. V dropped 2 bases and J dropped 9 bases, with 17 bases sitting between them. Per germline, CDR1 MNHEY and CDR2 SVGEGT. CDR3 nucleotides: TGTGCCAGCAGTTACGAGCGCCCGTACTTGGGGCAGTACTTC. Protein product: CASSYERPYLGQYF.

The genes are TRBV7-9 and TRBJ1-6; 8 positions agree with TRBD1. Per germline, CDR1 SEHNR and CDR2 FQNEAQ (reference sequence). V was pared by 4 bases and J by 10 bases, with 9 bases of the junction left unmatched. This CDR3 contains 15 residues. CDR3 loop: CASSSGQVKSSPLHF. The CDR3 DNA reads as TGTGCCAGCAGCTCGGGACAGGTAAAGTCGTCACCCCTCCACTTT.

The J gene is TRBJ2-1, the V gene TRBV18; 7 bases are shared with TRBD2. The CDR3 is 12 amino acids. Germline V lookup: CDR1 KGHSH, CDR2 LQKENI. With V trimmed by 6 bases and J by 9 bases, 5 bases remained unmatched. CDR3 in amino acids: CASSPGGVEQFF. CDR3 nucleotides: TGTGCCAGCTCCCCTGGGGGGGTTGAGCAGTTCTTC.

This clone has just one count. The rearrangement uses TRBV5-6 and TRBJ1-6, with 8 bases identical to TRBD1. V gave up 1 base and J gave up 12 bases; unmatched junction bases: 9. The CDR3 loop spans 15 amino acids. Germline CDR1 is SGHDT and CDR2 is YYEEEE. This chain's CDR3 is CASSLRTGQTGPLHF. CDR3 DNA: TGTGCCAGCAGCTTGAGGACAGGGCAAACGGGACCCCTCCACTTT.

This clone was recorded only once. The genes are TRBV27 and TRBJ1-6, with a tentative D call TRBD1 (5 bases). CDR1 and CDR2 (germline): MNHEY, SMNVEV (reference sequence). CDR3 size: 15 residues. Trimming removed 3 bases at V and 9 bases at J, with 15 bases between. CDR3 loop: CASSFFSPQVSPLHF. DNA for the CDR3: TGTGCCAGCAGTTTCTTTTCCCCACAGGTTTCACCCCTCCACTTT.

This sequence joins TRBV19 and TRBJ1-2; 8 bases align to TRBD1. The CDR3 loop spans 15 amino acids. The V gene end was trimmed by 3 bases and the J gene end by 4 bases; junction bases not matched to a gene: 7. The germline CDR1 and CDR2 sequences are LNHDA and SQIVND (reference sequence). The CDR3 nucleotides read TGTGCCAGTAGTATCCAGGGGGCGATTTCCTATGGCTACACCTTC. Amino acids: CASSIQGAISYGYTF. The full variable domain, its missing parts supplied by reference TRBV19 and TRBJ1-2, is DGGITQSPKYLFRKEGQNVTLSCEQNLNHDAMYWYRQDPGQGLRLIYYSQIVNDFQKGDIAEGYSVSREKKESFPLTVTSAQKNPTAFYLCASSIQGAISYGYTFGSGTRLTVV.

V is TRBV28 and J is TRBJ2-5; possibly TRBD2 for D (5 bases). Trimming removed 2 bases at V and 4 bases at J, with 8 bases between. The length of the CDR3 is 13 residues. Germline V gene sequence: CDR1 MDHEN, CDR2 SYDVKM. As DNA, the CDR3 is TGTGCCAGCAGTTTAGGCGGGCTAGAGACCCAGTACTTC. Its protein product is CASSLGGLETQYF.

The chain is built from TRBV6-2 or TRBV6-3 and TRBJ2-7; possible D gene TRBD2, 6 bases. Per germline, CDR1 MNHEY and CDR2 SVGEGT. The CDR3 is 15 residues long. Between the trimmed V and J ends, which lost 2 bases and 0 bases, there was a span of 11 bases. The CDR3 region has the DNA TGTGCCAGCAGTTACCTTGGGGGGAGCTCCTACGAGCAGTACTTC. It is translated as CASSYLGGSSYEQYF.

V is TRBV14 and J is TRBJ1-4, with a possible D match to TRBD1 (6 bases). Deletions cut 0 bases from V and 7 bases from J, with 9 bases between. This CDR3 is built from 14 residues. In germline, CDR1 is SGHDN, CDR2 FVKESK. The CDR3 DNA is TGTGCCAGCAGCCAAGACAGGGGTAGTGAAAAACTGTTTTTT. This sequence encodes CASSQDRGSEKLFF. The whole variable domain, filled in from reference TRBV14 and TRBJ1-4, reads EAGVTQFPSHSVIEKGQTVTLRCDPISGHDNLYWYRRVMGKEIKFLLHFVKESKQDESGMPNNRFLAERTGGTYSTLKVQPAELEDSGVYFCASSQDRGSEKLFFGSGTQLSVL.

V is TRBV5-1 and J is TRBJ2-7, with 9 bases aligning to TRBD1. Trimming removed 4 bases from V and 9 bases from J; junction bases left unmatched: 11. This CDR3 region has 14 residues. Germline V gene data show CDR1 as SGHRS and CDR2 as YFSETQ. This chain's CDR3 is CASSGGQGPTGQYF. The CDR3 DNA reads TGCGCCAGCAGCGGTGGACAGGGGCCTACGGGGCAGTACTTC.

V is TRBV14 and J is TRBJ2-3; maybe TRBD2 (6 bases). There are 13 residues in the CDR3. CDR1 and CDR2 from the germline V gene are SGHDN and FVKESK. The V gene lost 1 base and the J gene lost 4 bases, with 6 bases spanning the gap. DNA of the CDR3: TGTGCCAGCAGCCAAGCGGGAGCAGATACGCAGTATTTT. It is translated as CASSQAGADTQYF. Filled out from reference TRBV14 and TRBJ2-3, the complete variable domain reads EAGVTQFPSHSVIEKGQTVTLRCDPISGHDNLYWYRRVMGKEIKFLLHFVKESKQDESGMPNNRFLAERTGGTYSTLKVQPAELEDSGVYFCASSQAGADTQYFGPGTRLTVL.